This entry lists 32 T cell receptor beta chains sequenced from one sample in a study of T cell clonotyping in hematopoietic cell transplantation. Libraries were prepared by immunoSEQ multiplex PCR; TCRdb keeps only in-frame clonotypes and omits some of them. Of over a thousand clones detected, around four fifths appear once; the ten largest clones hold 25% to 35%. The specimen was PBMCs, collected 30 days after allogeneic stem cell transplant. These receptor sequences come from a male patient aged 60-70 years who had an allogeneic stem cell transplant, so the T cells may come from the graft donor. Some clones in this sample may be carry-over from other donors' samples.

The chain couples TRBV11-3 to TRBJ2-7; D remains ambiguous. The CDR3 contains 11 residues. Looked up from germline, CDR1 is SGHNT and CDR2 is YENEEA. V lost 8 bases and J lost 1, with 6 bases in between. CDR3 loop: CASEGSYEQYF. CDR3 in DNA: TGTGCCAGCGAAGGATCCTACGAGCAGTACTTC.

This chain connects TRBV10-3 to TRBJ2-5; TRBD2 matches at 8 bases. Germline trimming cut 6 bases from V and 1 base from J; bases unmatched to any gene: 7. The CDR3 covers 15 residues. Germline V gene sequence: CDR1 ENHRY, CDR2 SYGVKD. CDR3 amino acids: CAISWTSNSQETQYF. As DNA, the CDR3 is TGTGCCATCAGCTGGACTAGCAATAGCCAAGAGACCCAGTACTTC.

Relative to its sample, this clone is large (0.1 to 1%). J is TRBJ2-7 and V is TRBV11-3; TRBD2 matches 10 bases. This CDR3 comprises 13 residues. In germline, CDR1 is SGHNT, CDR2 YENEEA. J was trimmed by 5 bases and V by 6 bases; bases with no gene match: 4. The CDR3, as DNA: TGTGCCAGCAGGGCTAGCGGGAGCGACGAGCAGTACTTC. Amino acids: CASRASGSDEQYF. Based on the CDR3 plus reference TRBV11-3 and TRBJ2-7, the full variable domain is EAGVVQSPRYKIIEKKQPVAFWCNPISGHNTLYWYLQNLGQGPELLIRYENEEAVDDSQLPKDRFSAERLKGVDSTLKIQPAELGDSAVYLCASRASGSDEQYFGPGTRLTVT.

V is TRBV4-3 and J is TRBJ2-7; 7 bases are a match to TRBD2. Germline V CDR1 and CDR2: LGHNA, YSLEER. CDR3 length: 14 residues. J was trimmed by 3 bases and V by 0 bases; bases with no gene match: 2. The CDR3 coding sequence is TGCGCCAGCAGCCAAGATTGGGGGGGCTACGAGCAGTACTTC. Translation: CASSQDWGGYEQYF.

Concerning this clone: A junction end diverges from the germline sequence, so it may reflect a read error. The rearrangement uses TRBV7-7 and TRBJ2-7; D perhaps matches TRBD2 (6 bases). The CDR3 consists of 15 residues. Germline CDR1 SSHAT, CDR2 FNYEAQ (reference sequence). CDR3 bases: TGTGCTAGCAGCCTAGGGGCGGGGCCTTCCTACGAGCAGTACTTC. It encodes CASSLGAGPSYEQYF. The full variable domain, in which reference TRBV7-7 and TRBJ2-7 provide the parts outside the CDR3, is GAGVSQSPRYKVTKRGQDVTLRCDPISSHATLYWYQQALGQGPEFLTYFNYEAQPDKSGLPSDRFSAERPEGSISTLTIQRTEQRDSAMYRCASSLGAGPSYEQYFGPGTRLTVT.

This clone showed up just a few times. The chain couples TRBV4-3 to TRBJ2-7; 8 bases are a match to TRBD1. The germline gives CDR1 LGHNA, CDR2 YSLEER. The V gene end was trimmed by 3 bases and the J gene end by 2 bases; junction bases not matched to a gene: 9. The CDR3 spans 16 residues. In nucleotides, the CDR3 is TGCGCCAGCAGCCAGACGGGACAGGCTGTGCCCTACGAGCAGTACTTC. Translation: CASSQTGQAVPYEQYF.

This clone was recorded a few times. The chain employs TRBV6-1 and TRBJ2-7; tentatively, D is TRBD1 (6 bases). Germline CDR1 reads MNHNS; CDR2 reads SASEGT. The V end was cut by 4 bases, the J end by 2 bases, with 18 bases between. The CDR3 extends over 16 amino acids. The DNA for the CDR3 is TGTGCCAGCAGTGTTTCTTCAGGGGCGGCTACCTACGAGCAGTACTTC. It specifies CASSVSSGAATYEQYF.

This sequence joins TRBV27 and TRBJ2-3; possibly TRBD2 for D (6 bases). This CDR3 contains 13 residues. Looked up from germline, CDR1 is MNHEY and CDR2 is SMNVEV (reference sequence). V was cut by 3 bases and J by 6 bases, with 10 bases left in between. The CDR3 nucleotides read TGTGCCAGCAGTTTTCAGGAGGGGGATACGCAGTATTTT. It specifies CASSFQEGDTQYF.

The gene calls are TRBV6-5 and TRBJ1-1; D possibly corresponds to TRBD1 (5 bases). This CDR3 is built from 13 residues. Trimming took 6 bases from V and 1 from J, leaving 9 bases between them. Per the germline V gene, CDR1 is MNHEY and CDR2 is SVGAGI. DNA for the CDR3: TGTGCCAGCAGCACTAGGGGGAACACTGAAGCTTTCTTT. Translation gives CASSTRGNTEAFF.

The chain recombines TRBV30 with TRBJ2-3; D gene ambiguous. Trimming removed 6 bases at V and 0 bases at J, with 10 bases between. CDR3 length: 13 amino acids. Germline CDR1 GTSNPN, CDR2 SVGIG (reference sequence). CDR3 DNA sequence: TGTGCCTGCCAAATACGGAGCACAGATACGCAGTATTTT. Translated, it gives CACQIRSTDTQYF.

The chain couples TRBV5-1 to TRBJ1-1; D not certain. The V end lost 3 bases, the J end lost 0 bases, and 9 bases lay between the germline ends. CDR1 is SGHRS and CDR2 is YFSETQ in the germline V gene. CDR3 size: 14 residues. The CDR3 bases are TGCGCCAGCAGCTCGGCAGGAATGAACACTGAAGCTTTCTTT. Its protein product is CASSSAGMNTEAFF.

This clone qualifies as large. V is TRBV19 and J is TRBJ1-5, with D perhaps matching TRBD1 (5 bases). CDR1 and CDR2 from the germline V gene are LNHDA and SQIVND (reference sequence). The CDR3 extends over 15 amino acids. V shed 1 base and J shed 3 bases, with 10 bases lying between them. CDR3 loop: CASSIGGSYNQPQHF. CDR3 DNA: TGTGCCAGTAGTATAGGGGGCAGTTACAATCAGCCCCAGCATTTT.

The table lists this clone with a count of one. This chain joins TRBV29-1 and TRBJ2-5; D remains ambiguous. The CDR3 has 11 amino acids. Trimming cost V 4 bases and J 5 bases, with 8 bases left between them. Germline CDR1 reads SQVTM; CDR2 reads ANQGSEA. CDR3 nucleotide sequence: TGCAGCGTTGGGTTAGGCGAGACCCAGTACTTC. Translating it yields CSVGLGETQYF. The full variable domain, rest sourced from reference TRBV29-1 and TRBJ2-5, is SAVISQKPSRDICQRGTSLTIQCQVDSQVTMMFWYRQQPGQSLTLIATANQGSEATYESGFVIDKFPISRPNLTFSTLTVSNMSPEDSSIYLCSVGLGETQYFGPGTRLLVL.

This clone counts as hyperexpanded. The rearrangement links TRBV6-5 to TRBJ1-2; TRBD1 might be the D (6 bases). Germline CDR1 and CDR2: MNHEY and SVGAGI. The CDR3 loop spans 16 amino acids. Trimming cost V 0 bases and J 4 bases, with 15 bases left between them. The CDR3 reads CASSYSIGTTIYGYTF. The CDR3 bases are TGTGCCAGCAGTTACTCTATCGGGACAACGATCTATGGCTACACCTTC.

The chain is built from TRBV27 and TRBJ2-7; D gene uncertain. The CDR3 runs 12 residues. CDR1 and CDR2 from the germline V gene are MNHEY and SMNVEV (reference sequence). Trimming took off 2 bases at V and 3 bases at J, with 5 bases between the two ends. Written as DNA, the CDR3 is TGTGCCAGCAGTTTAGGGAACTACGAGCAGTACTTC. This translates into CASSLGNYEQYF.

The chain recombines TRBV5-1 with TRBJ2-3, with no clear D. Germline-derived CDR1 and CDR2 are SGHRS and YFSETQ. The CDR3 length is 11 residues. The V end lost 8 bases, the J end lost 4 bases, and 8 bases lay between the germline ends. CDR3 region: CASSQADTQYF. As DNA, the CDR3 is TGCGCCAGTAGCCAGGCAGATACGCAGTATTTT.

The gene calls are TRBV4-3 and TRBJ1-1; tentative D call: TRBD1 (6 bases). The CDR3 runs to 13 residues. Germline loops: CDR1 LGHNA, CDR2 YSLEER. V lost 6 bases to trimming and J lost 7 bases, with 15 bases between them. The CDR3 is CASSYDRLGEAFF. The CDR3 DNA follows: TGCGCCAGCAGTTACGACAGGCTCGGTGAAGCTTTCTTT.

The chain is built from TRBV27 and TRBJ1-2; 9 positions match TRBD1. The CDR3 is 15 amino acids. The germline V gene has CDR1 MNHEY and CDR2 SMNVEV (reference sequence). The ends lost 5 bases at V and 2 bases at J; junction bases unmatched: 6. The chain's CDR3 is CASSRGTGINYGYTF. The CDR3 DNA reads as TGTGCCAGCAGTCGTGGGACAGGGATCAACTATGGCTACACCTTC.

The V and J genes are TRBV6-1 and TRBJ1-1, with unresolved D. The germline V gene encodes CDR1 MNHNS and CDR2 SASEGT. The V end was cut by 4 bases, the J end by 1 base, with 13 bases between. The CDR3 runs to 15 residues. CDR3 sequence (DNA): TGTGCCAGCAGTGTAGAGGGAGCTTGGAACACTGAAGCTTTCTTT. This encodes CASSVEGAWNTEAFF.

This chain connects TRBV18 to TRBJ1-2; 10 bases agree with TRBD1. CDR3 length: 15 residues. V trimming: 5 bases; J trimming: 7 bases; junction bases outside the gene matches: 10. Germline-derived CDR1 and CDR2 are KGHSH and LQKENI. The CDR3 nucleotides are TGTGCCAGCTCAGAATTGCCCGGGGACAGGGGTGGCTACACCTTC. Its translation is CASSELPGDRGGYTF.

The rearrangement links TRBV4-3 to TRBJ1-2, with a tentative D call TRBD1 (5 bases). In germline, CDR1 is LGHNA, CDR2 YSLEER. The ends were cut back, 2 bases at V and 4 bases at J, with 17 bases in the middle. This CDR3 is 16 amino acids long. CDR3 protein: CASSQSKPGRTYGYTF. In DNA form, the CDR3 reads TGCGCCAGCAGCCAATCGAAACCGGGACGGACCTATGGCTACACCTTC.

The gene calls are TRBV4-3 and TRBJ1-3, with D hard to call. From germline, CDR1 is LGHNA and CDR2 YSLEER. V was trimmed by 1 base and J by 5 bases, leaving 6 bases between them. The CDR3 totals 13 residues. This CDR3 is CASSQGVRNTIYF. The CDR3 DNA reads TGCGCCAGCAGCCAAGGGGTTCGAAACACCATATATTTT.

This clone was seen a few times. The gene calls are TRBV19 and TRBJ2-7; D is ambiguous. V gave up 5 bases and J gave up 0 bases, with 8 bases separating them. There are 13 residues in the CDR3. Germline V gives CDR1 LNHDA, CDR2 SQIVND (reference sequence). CDR3 amino acids: CASSPSVSYEQYF. Written as DNA, the CDR3 is TGTGCCAGTAGTCCCAGTGTCTCCTACGAGCAGTACTTC.

The genes are TRBV15 and TRBJ1-2; the D is unclear. The CDR3 spans 14 residues. Trimming took off 1 base at V and 0 bases at J, with 6 bases between the two ends. Germline CDR1 reads LNHNV; CDR2 reads YYDKDF (reference sequence). CDR3 protein: CATSRGGSNYGYTF. Written as DNA, the CDR3 is TGTGCCACCAGCAGAGGGGGATCTAACTATGGCTACACCTTC.

This chain connects TRBV5-1 to TRBJ2-7; D is unclear. From germline, CDR1 is SGHRS and CDR2 YFSETQ. V gave up 1 base and J gave up 4 bases, with 12 bases separating them. The CDR3 loop spans 14 amino acids. In nucleotides, the CDR3 is TGCGCCAGCAGCTTGATTGGTACAGCATACGAGCAGTACTTC. Translating gives CASSLIGTAYEQYF.

The gene calls are TRBV14 and TRBJ1-3; D call uncertain. Germline V lookup: CDR1 SGHDN, CDR2 FVKESK. CDR3 size: 15 residues. Trimming removed 1 base at V and 0 bases at J, with 7 bases between. The CDR3 spells CASSQAAASGNTIYF. The CDR3 coding sequence is TGTGCCAGCAGCCAAGCCGCGGCCTCTGGAAACACCATATATTTT. The entire variable domain, with the rest obtained from reference TRBV14 and TRBJ1-3, is as follows: EAGVTQFPSHSVIEKGQTVTLRCDPISGHDNLYWYRRVMGKEIKFLLHFVKESKQDESGMPNNRFLAERTGGTYSTLKVQPAELEDSGVYFCASSQAAASGNTIYFGEGSWLTVV.

This clone was observed a few times. The V and J genes are TRBV6-5 and TRBJ1-1; D possibly corresponds to TRBD1 (5 bases). The CDR3 totals 14 residues. CDR1 MNHEY and CDR2 SVGAGI come from the germline V gene. Trimming shortened V by 8 bases and J by 2 bases, and 15 bases separated the two germline ends. The chain's CDR3 is CASVPGGANTEAFF. For the CDR3, the DNA is TGTGCCAGCGTCCCGGGCGGGGCCAACACTGAAGCTTTCTTT.

The chain employs TRBV18 and TRBJ2-7; possibly TRBD2 for D (7 bases). Germline V gives CDR1 KGHSH, CDR2 LQKENI. The V and J ends lost 2 bases and 6 bases respectively, with 17 bases between them. CDR3 length equals 15 residues. The CDR3 DNA follows: TGTGCCAGCTCACCAAAGTCCGGGGGAGGGGGCGAGCAGTACTTC. This encodes CASSPKSGGGGEQYF.

The V call is TRBV19, the J call TRBJ2-1; possibly TRBD1 or TRBD2 for D (6 bases each). The CDR3 contains 17 residues. Germline V CDR1 and CDR2: LNHDA, SQIVND (reference sequence). Trimming took off 3 bases at V and 5 bases at J, with 20 bases between the two ends. CDR3 loop: CASSIYGGSGRNNEQFF. The DNA for the CDR3 is TGTGCCAGTAGTATTTACGGGGGCAGCGGTAGAAACAATGAGCAGTTCTTC.

This clone has more than one count but fewer than ten. The chain carries TRBV4-3 and TRBJ2-1; 16 bases map to TRBD2. Germline CDR1 LGHNA, CDR2 YSLEER. This CDR3 comprises 18 residues. V was clipped by 2 bases and J by 8 bases; unmatched bases: 9. The CDR3 DNA reads TGCGCCAGCAGCCAACCACCGGGACTAGCGGGAGGGCGAGATGAGCAGTTCTTC. Translation: CASSQPPGLAGGRDEQFF.

The chain has TRBV4-1 and TRBJ2-7; D not certain. This CDR3 spans 13 amino acids. Germline loops: CDR1 MGHRA, CDR2 YSYEKL. V lost 4 bases and J lost 1, with 8 bases in between. The CDR3 here is CASSRVGSYEQYF. Written as DNA, the CDR3 is TGCGCCAGCAGCCGGGTCGGATCCTACGAGCAGTACTTC.

The V call is TRBV6-5, the J call TRBJ1-6; weak D call: TRBD1 (5 bases). Trimming cost V 0 bases and J 10 bases, with 13 bases left between them. Germline V CDR1 and CDR2: MNHEY, SVGAGI. The CDR3 runs to 15 residues. CDR3 coding DNA: TGTGCCAGCAGTTACTCTAGGGGATCCGGATCACCCCTCCACTTT. Translating gives CASSYSRGSGSPLHF.